This TCR beta chain was retrieved from a study of shared clonotypes between healthy human individuals. The V end lost 4 bases, the J end lost 1 base, and 17 bases lay between the germline ends. The length of the CDR3 is 16 residues. The germline CDR1 and CDR2 sequences are SEHNR and FQNEAQ (reference sequence). On this clone itself: Its antigen remains unknown.

TCRdb keeps only in-frame clones here, not all; method: immunoSEQ multiplex PCR. The sample has more than 400,000 clones; 90% to 97% are singletons. Donors, healthy HIV-negative adults, lacked recent acute infections or vaccinations. Splitting of CD4+ cells produced CD45RA+ naive and CD45RA-negative memory subsets. Study-wide findings and caveats: The donor pool, a small one, limited the genetic and exposure-history diversity represented.

Sequenced material: naive CD4+ T cells sorted from blood. Subset of the sample: CD45RA+ positively selected. The chain carries TRBV7-9 and TRBJ2-7; D may be TRBD2 (6 bases). This TCR was sampled from a woman aged 30 to 39 in good health. This chain's CDR3 is CASSSTAGGESYEQYF. The DNA of the CDR3 is TGTGCCAGCAGCTCGACAGCAGGAGGGGAATCCTACGAGCAGTACTTC.